A single T cell receptor (beta chain) is shown here with its context. This sample was included in a study of patients and donors after allogeneic stem cell transplantation. V lost 5 bases and J 3 bases, leaving 6 bases between the germline ends. This CDR3 has 11 residues. Germline V CDR1 and CDR2: GTSNPN, SVGIG (reference sequence). Each CDR3 protein is one row after TCRdb ran MiXCR on the RT-PCR reads. This table holds about a million distinct CDR3 sequences, approximately 19% found once. The receptor comes from a human donor who was either an allogeneic HSCT recipient or a stem cell or donor lymphocyte infusion donor (not recorded which). It is not recorded whose cells these are; they may come from a transplant donor. The V call is TRBV30, the J call TRBJ2-3; D is undetermined. Sequencing was done on a sample of blood, either unsorted or a sorted T cell fraction (not recorded which). The CDR3 sequence is CAWGETDTQYF. CDR3 in DNA: TGTGCCTGGGGAGAGACAGATACGCAGTATTTT.